This TCR beta chain came from a study of regulatory T cells in long-lasting Graves disease. This clonotype was observed at least ten times. Its antigen is undetermined. The CDR3 sequence is 14 residues long. Per the germline V gene, CDR1 is SNHLY and CDR2 is FYNNEI. The V gene lost 1 base and the J gene lost 3 bases, with 9 bases spanning the gap. The study's findings and limits: Newly diagnosed disease favored TRBV20-1 and TRBJ2-1 over persistent disease.

Assembly of TCR beta libraries relied on iRepertoire HTBI primers together with Arm-PCR of CDR3 regions. TCRdb ran MiXCR on the multiplex PCR reads and lists one entry per CDR3 protein. The top ten hold about 25% of the sample, which has about 420,000 distinct CDR3 sequences, about 17% seen once. Time point here: newly diagnosed GD, antithyroid drugs for less than 3 months. RNA extracted from PBMCs served as the sequencing template. This same sample was also taken into another study, of T cells in Graves' hyperthyroidism and ophthalmopathy.

The source material was peripheral blood mononuclear cells (PBMCs), sampled at new diagnosis, from a patient treated with antithyroid drugs. V and J are TRBV2 and TRBJ2-5, with D perhaps TRBD2 (6 bases). The TCR was taken from a young woman with Graves disease. The CDR3 loop reads CASSEVGGEETQYF. CDR3 nucleotides: TGTGCCAGCAGTGAAGTTGGCGGGGAAGAGACCCAGTACTTC. Full variable domain (rest looked up from reference TRBV2 and TRBJ2-5): EPEVTQTPSHQVTQMGQEVILRCVPISNHLYFYWYRQILGQKVEFLVSFYNNEISEKSEIFDDQFSVERPDGSNFTLKIRSTKLEDSAMYFCASSEVGGEETQYFGPGTRLLVL.